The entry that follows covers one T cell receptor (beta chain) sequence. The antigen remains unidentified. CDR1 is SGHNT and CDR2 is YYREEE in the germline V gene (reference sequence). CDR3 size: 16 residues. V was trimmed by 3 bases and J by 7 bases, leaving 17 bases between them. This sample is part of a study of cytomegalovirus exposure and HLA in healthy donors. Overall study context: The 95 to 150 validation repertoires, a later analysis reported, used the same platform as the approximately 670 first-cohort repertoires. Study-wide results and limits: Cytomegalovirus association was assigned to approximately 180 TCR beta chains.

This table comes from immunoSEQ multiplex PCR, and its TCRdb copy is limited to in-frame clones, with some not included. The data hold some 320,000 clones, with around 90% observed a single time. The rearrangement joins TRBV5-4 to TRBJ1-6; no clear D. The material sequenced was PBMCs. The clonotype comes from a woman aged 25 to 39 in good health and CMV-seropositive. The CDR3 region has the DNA TGTGCCAGCAGCTCCAGAAGCGGCTCTCGAAATTCACCCCTCCACTTT. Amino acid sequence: CASSSRSGSRNSPLHF.